The clone carrying this T cell receptor beta chain was detected only a few times. Its antigen is unknown. TCRdb reprocessed the reads via MiXCR and lists one record per CDR3 protein. This repertoire shows a few hundred thousand distinct CDR3 sequences, about 42% found once; its top ten account for about 39%. This record comes from a study of T cell repertoires in cytomegalovirus infection. This TCR derives from a human donor in good health (CMV status not recorded). Some clones in this sample may be carry-over from other donors' samples. Sequencing used cultured PBMCs, obtained from culture after CMV antigen stimulation.

CDR3 DNA: TGCAGTGCTGGGTCACGGGACGTAGGCAATGAGCAGTTCTTC. This sequence encodes CSAGSRDVGNEQFF. The chain has TRBV20-1 and TRBJ2-1; D possibly uses TRBD1 or TRBD2 (5 bases each). From germline, CDR1 is DFQATT and CDR2 SNEGSKA (reference sequence). Trimming cost V 5 bases and J 6 bases, with 17 bases left between them. The CDR3 has 14 amino acids.